One sample yielded the 7 T cell receptor beta chains listed below, sequenced in a study of identical twins. One entry per CDR3 protein, called by TCRdb with MiXCR from the 5' RACE reads. The sample yields under 1 million distinct CDR3 sequences, approximately 13% seen once. These records were also assigned to another study, of yellow fever vaccine responses in identical twins.

Sequencing was done on a sample of PBMCs. These receptors were collected from a woman younger than 30 in good health.

This clonotype came up a few times. The CDR3 region is CASSRRLAGYEQFF. For the CDR3, the DNA is TGTGCCAGCAGTCGTCGACTAGCGGGGTATGAGCAGTTCTTC. The genes are TRBV12-3 or TRBV12-4 and TRBJ2-1, with 11 bases matching TRBD2. Trimming cost V 5 bases and J 8 bases; bases outside gene matches: 5. The CDR3 is 14 residues long.

This clonotype was observed a few times. V usage is TRBV7-9 and J usage is TRBJ2-1; no firm D call. The V end was cut by 6 bases, the J end by 0 bases, with 3 bases between. Germline values: CDR1 SEHNR, CDR2 FQNEAQ (reference sequence). The CDR3 consists of 12 residues. For the CDR3, the DNA is TGTGCCAGCAGGACCTCCTACAATGAGCAGTTCTTC. This gives the protein CASRTSYNEQFF.

The rearrangement joins TRBV20-1 to TRBJ2-1; TRBD1 aligns across 7 bases. V was pared by 3 bases and J by 1 base, with 3 bases of the junction left unmatched. The CDR3 is made up of 14 amino acids. Germline CDR1 is DFQATT and CDR2 is SNEGSKA (reference sequence). CDR3 bases: TGCAGTGCTAGTCCGGGACAGTCCTACAATGAGCAGTTCTTC. The encoded protein is CSASPGQSYNEQFF.

The rearrangement uses TRBV10-3 and TRBJ2-1; D remains ambiguous. Germline CDR1 and CDR2: ENHRY and SYGVKD. The V end was cut by 2 bases, the J end by 6 bases, with 17 bases between. The CDR3 has 16 amino acids. The CDR3 sequence: CAISEPSIGNGNEQFF. CDR3 DNA sequence: TGTGCCATCAGTGAGCCCAGTATTGGGAACGGCAATGAGCAGTTCTTC.

This clonotype has more than one count but fewer than ten. The chain links TRBV18 to TRBJ2-7, with D possibly matching TRBD2 (5 bases). V lost 3 bases and J 6 bases, leaving 15 bases between the germline ends. The CDR3 sequence is 14 residues long. CDR1 and CDR2 from the germline V gene are KGHSH and LQKENI. The CDR3 is CASSPSNSGGEQYV. The CDR3 DNA follows: TGTGCCAGCTCACCGAGTAACAGCGGCGGCGAGCAGTACGTC.

The rearrangement uses TRBV6-4 and TRBJ1-1; no clear D gene. Germline assignment: CDR1 MRHNA and CDR2 SNTAGT. The V end lost 7 bases, the J end lost 4 bases, and 13 bases lay between the germline ends. CDR3 length: 13 amino acids. The CDR3 nucleotides are TGTGCCAGCATAGTCGTTGGCTCCACTGAAGCTTTCTTT. Encoded protein: CASIVVGSTEAFF.

The V gene is TRBV14, the J gene TRBJ2-5; a possible D gene is TRBD2 (6 bases). CDR3 length: 12 residues. Per germline, CDR1 SGHDN and CDR2 FVKESK. Trimming pared 8 bases from V and 5 bases from J, leaving 12 bases between. The CDR3 region is CASAGLAETQYF. The CDR3 DNA sequence: TGTGCCAGCGCAGGGCTAGCGGAGACCCAGTACTTC.